The source of this TCR beta chain is a study of CD8 T cells in ankylosing spondylitis. In making TCR beta libraries, quantitative 5'-RACE with molecular barcodes was used. TCRdb independently ran MiXCR on the 5' RACE reads; one entry per CDR3 protein. The sample records roughly 130,000 distinct CDR3 sequences, roughly 8.3% being singletons. This CDR3 is 13 amino acids long. Germline-derived CDR1 and CDR2 are SQVTM and ANQGSEA. V lost 2 bases and J lost 0, with 8 bases in between. This clonotype was found many times. Its antigen is not known. Study results and limitations: Ankylosing spondylitis blood appeared to carry a characteristic TCR beta motif of eight or nine highly homologous variants. Several of the motif variants were reported before in synovial fluid and blood from reactive arthritis.

V and J are TRBV29-1 and TRBJ2-7; the D gene is possibly TRBD1 (6 bases). This clonotype was obtained from a male donor with ankylosing spondylitis. Sequences were obtained from synovial fluid, either unsorted or a sorted T cell fraction (not recorded which). CDR3: CSVETGFSYEQYF. As DNA, the CDR3 is TGCAGCGTTGAAACAGGGTTCTCCTACGAGCAGTACTTC.